A selection of T cell receptor beta chains follows, all from one sample in a study of cytomegalovirus exposure and HLA in healthy donors. Data came from immunoSEQ multiplex PCR; TCRdb stores just in-frame clones and leaves some out. The top ten hold about 0.89% of the sample, which has about 160,000 clones, approximately 78% seen once. Specimen: PBMCs. These receptors were taken from a girl under 10 years old in good health and CMV-seropositive. Each CDR3 is given with its conserved first and last residue. D genes are given only for firm matches.

len | v_gene | d_gene | CDR3aa
16 | TRBV30 | . | CAWSVRGEAGNYGYTF
13 | TRBV11-3 | . | CASSLTRANVQFF
14 | TRBV28 | . | CASSLSTDTGELFF
15 | TRBV11-2 | TRBD2 | CASSKAGGADYEQYF
16 | TRBV13 | . | CASRGRGVSGANVLTF
14 | TRBV2 | . | CASSELGQNQPQHF
15 | TRBV6-1 | TRBD2 | CASSVKRGSENIQYF
17 | TRBV27 | TRBD2 | CASSLTPGLAGGYEQYF
15 | TRBV2 | TRBD1 | CASSVGTGGNGGYTF
14 | TRBV27 | . | CASSSPLTGEKLFF
12 | TRBV30 | . | CAWSRGTQPQHF
13 | TRBV7-9 | . | CASSLTGNNEQFF
13 | TRBV4-1 | . | CASSRTAYNEQFF
15 | TRBV27 | . | CASSDGAGTYNEQFF
20 | TRBV4-2 | TRBD2 | CASSQDSYPVGSGSLYEQYF
17 | TRBV19 | . | CASSLSRNGATNEKLFF
15 | TRBV5-1 | TRBD1 | CASSFRDRFNYGYTF
15 | TRBV27 | TRBD2 | CASSRLAGGVETQYF
17 | TRBV30 | TRBD2 | CAWRTLGLAGGPYEQYF
19 | TRBV4-2 | . | CASSLSRNSASSYNSPLHF
13 | TRBV14 | . | CASSQESDYGYTF
16 | TRBV7-9 | . | CASSSIPGKGTYEQYF
15 | TRBV30 | TRBD1 | CAWSASDREATEAFF
10 | TRBV29-1 | . | CSVGSAEAFF
15 | TRBV5-1 | . | CASSPTGTYSYEQYF
12 | TRBV7-6 | . | CASSLRAGGYTF
14 | TRBV14 | . | CASSLGHTNTEAFF
15 | TRBV28 | TRBD2 | CASSRAGETYNEQFF
16 | TRBV5-1 | . | CASSLAEGVHTDTQYF
15 | TRBV27 | TRBD2 | CASSSGGTGAGEQYF
16 | TRBV30 | TRBD2 | CAWSTLAALSYNEQFF
18 | TRBV4-1 | . | CASSPSSGLISGANVLTF
13 | TRBV29-1 | TRBD1 | CSVGGQAFDEQYF
14 | TRBV29-1 | . | CSVEFWELTDTQYF
14 | TRBV7-7 | . | CASSPWDLAETQYF
14 | TRBV30 | TRBD1 | CAWSVRGQYTEAFF
15 | TRBV25-1 | . | CASSAYRATNEKLFF
14 | TRBV6-1 | TRBD1 | CASSLDRANSPLHF
16 | TRBV25-1 | TRBD1 | CASSDPGQGAGDGYTF
16 | TRBV7-9 | TRBD1 | CASSSRQGAVGETQYF
17 | TRBV19 | TRBD1 | CASSIGVLQGARTEAFF
14 | TRBV29-1 | TRBD1 | CSVEVDRGPETQYF
16 | TRBV6-1 | . | CASSEVPGSRGNTIYF
15 | TRBV5-1 | TRBD2 | CASGGLAGNTGELFF
16 | TRBV5-4 | TRBD2 | CASSPLGGAGQETQYF
15 | TRBV2 | TRBD1 | CASSEDLGQGTEAFF
19 | TRBV7-9 | . | CASSLGSYKVAGRKDGYTF
14 | TRBV5-5 | TRBD2 | CAIQVTSGTYEQYF
14 | TRBV2 | . | CASSRSRATDTQYF
16 | TRBV6-6 | . | CASSDWIRATNEKLFF
17 | TRBV15 | . | CATSRDADTVFTDTQYF
13 | TRBV5-1 | TRBD1 | CASSLTGAGELFF
16 | TRBV5-1 | . | CASAPGDALSGNTIYF
15 | TRBV5-4 | TRBD2 | CASSPGAGGYNEQFF
17 | TRBV19 | TRBD2 | CASDARTSGGSTGELFF
15 | TRBV6-6 | TRBD1 | CASRNGRGRGQPQHF
13 | TRBV6-5 | TRBD2 | CAIRRGREDTQYF